Shown below are 3 T cell receptor beta chains from a single sample sequenced in a study of cytomegalovirus exposure and HLA in healthy donors. With 60 Vbeta and 13 Jbeta primers, the PCR was carried out. Repertoires were generated with immunoSEQ multiplex PCR, while TCRdb's copy carries only in-frame clones and drops some. Of some 190,000 clones listed, roughly 80% were seen once; the top ten hold 2.9%. The sample was PBMCs. These receptors all stem from a female donor in good health and CMV-seronegative.

The chain links TRBV2 to TRBJ2-3; 9 nucleotides align to TRBD1. Per the germline V gene, CDR1 is SNHLY and CDR2 is FYNNEI. The CDR3 has 15 amino acids. The V gene end was trimmed by 5 bases and the J gene end by 5 bases; junction bases not matched to a gene: 8. CDR3 region: CASSRDREVIDTQYF. For the CDR3, the DNA is TGTGCCAGCAGTAGGGACAGGGAGGTGATAGATACGCAGTATTTT.

V usage is TRBV29-1 and J usage is TRBJ2-3, with 8 bases lining up with TRBD1. CDR3 length equals 15 residues. In germline, CDR1 is SQVTM, CDR2 ANQGSEA. V shed 6 bases and J 3 bases; nucleotides not matched to a gene: 11. The CDR3 region is CSVTGTGLQTDTQYF. As DNA, the CDR3 is TGCAGCGTCACCGGGACAGGCCTTCAGACAGATACGCAGTATTTT.

The rearrangement joins TRBV27 to TRBJ2-7; 10 bases map to TRBD2. V gave up 4 bases and J gave up 7 bases; unmatched junction bases: 10. The CDR3 is 15 residues long. Germline CDR1 is MNHEY and CDR2 is SMNVEV (reference sequence). DNA of the CDR3: TGTGCCAGCAGTTCCGATCTAGCGGGAGTAGGGGAGCAGTACTTC. Its protein product is CASSSDLAGVGEQYF.